Listed below are T cell receptor beta chains from one sample, sequenced in a study of blood T cell repertoires in COVID-19. Profiling relied on immunoSEQ multiplex PCR, and the TCRdb table lists in-frame clones only, not all of them. The repertoire holds over 150,000 clones, with around nine tenths as singletons. The sample taken for sequencing was peripheral blood. These receptors were collected from a man aged 25 to 40 with acute or convalescent COVID-19. Each CDR3 is given with its conserved first and last residue. The order of the fields is V gene, CDR3 length, clone size, J gene, CDR3 protein. A row's size may be missing; if present it is once, few, many or a size class.

TRBV5-4	15	-	TRBJ1-2	CASSLDPETNYGYTF
TRBV24-1	14	-	TRBJ2-7	CATSDPGKGSEQYF
TRBV4-1	15	-	TRBJ2-7	CASSQGQGVAGEQYF
TRBV5-1	12	-	TRBJ1-1	CASSLDRGEAFF
TRBV5-1	14	-	TRBJ2-5	CASSLIQRQETQYF
TRBV15	17	-	TRBJ2-3	CATSRDRTISSTDTQYF
TRBV4-1	15	-	TRBJ1-1	CASSQLELAGTEAFF
TRBV2	15	-	TRBJ1-6	CASMDSSSYNSPLHF
TRBV2	15	-	TRBJ1-3	CASTTDRASGNTIYF
TRBV25-1	12	-	TRBJ1-2	CASSGTGWGYTF
TRBV15	15	-	TRBJ1-6	CATSGGTPTNSPLHF
TRBV27	15	-	TRBJ1-3	CASSMQGLSGNTIYF
TRBV23-1	15	-	TRBJ2-5	CASRSDRAYEETQYF
TRBV19	16	-	TRBJ2-1	CASSASPSYLGYEQFF
TRBV6-2/TRBV6-3	15	-	TRBJ1-5	CASSSSRSPNQPQHF
TRBV5-1	14	-	TRBJ1-3	CASSFGDTGNTIYF
TRBV2	16	-	TRBJ2-3	CASTRTVASSTDTQYF
TRBV27	16	few	TRBJ2-3	CASSSPSTASTDTQYF
TRBV27	14	-	TRBJ1-5	CASSTTGGNQPQHF
TRBV7-7	17	once	TRBJ2-3	CASSSGTGTGGPDTQYF
TRBV12-3/TRBV12-4	12	-	TRBJ1-2	CASSFYGGGYTF
TRBV29-1	14	-	TRBJ1-1	CSVGNGQLSTEAFF
TRBV12-3/TRBV12-4	13	-	TRBJ1-3	CASSLEGRNTIYF
TRBV11-2	17	-	TRBJ2-2	CASSTARAGAVTGELFF
TRBV4-1	12	once	TRBJ1-1	CASSQGQTEAFF
TRBV9	13	-	TRBJ1-1	CASSVTPNTEAFF
TRBV9	17	-	TRBJ2-3	CASSVAGAGGRTDTQYF
TRBV9	15	-	TRBJ1-1	CASTRTGGFDTEAFF
TRBV7-9	15	-	TRBJ2-7	CASSLGAGGFREQYF
TRBV6-5	14	-	TRBJ1-6	CAGGQGTGWTPLHF
TRBV28	15	-	TRBJ2-1	CASSVAGASTGEQFF
TRBV28	13	-	TRBJ1-2	CASSLPHRDSYTF
TRBV11-1	13	-	TRBJ1-2	CASSPGIHYGYTF
TRBV9	13	-	TRBJ2-7	CASGPGFSYEQYF
TRBV3-1/TRBV3-2	15	-	TRBJ2-5	CASSQDWGGRETQYF
TRBV12-3/TRBV12-4	13	-	TRBJ2-7	CASTLHSTYEQYF
TRBV7-9	14	-	TRBJ1-4	CASSSGQGNEKLFF
TRBV10-3	18	once	TRBJ2-2	CAARGGTELLTNTGELFF
TRBV4-1	18	-	TRBJ2-1	CASSQEPLLAGSYNEQFF
TRBV5-5	14	-	TRBJ1-6	CASSFSRGYSPLHF
TRBV28	11	-	TRBJ2-1	CASSFRNEQFF
TRBV7-2	15	-	TRBJ1-5	CASSLQGNSNQPQHF
TRBV2	13	-	TRBJ1-4	CASRDRTLGKLFF
TRBV6-6	14	-	TRBJ1-1	CASSYERRVTEAFF